The clone carrying this TCR beta chain appeared many times. No antigen is known for it. This sample is part of a study of T cells after posttransplantation cyclophosphamide. This CDR3 is built from 15 residues. V was clipped by 2 bases and J by 8 bases; unmatched bases: 8. This related bone marrow graft donor gave peripheral blood on the day of marrow donation. The method was immunoSEQ multiplex PCR; TCRdb's version includes in-frame clones alone and lacks a portion of them. This sample carries 9,500 to 15,000 clones and no singletons, and approximately 7% goes to the top ten. Study results and limitations: Later blood repertoires were often dominated by clones from the donor CD8+ memory compartment.

This clonotype originated in a woman between 40 and 55 years old in good health, CMV-negative, and a related stem cell transplant donor. V gene TRBV12-3 or TRBV12-4 combines with J gene TRBJ2-1, with 8 nucleotides matching TRBD1. Specimen: PBMCs. The CDR3, as DNA: TGTGCCAGCAGTTTAAGACGCGACAGGGGACATGAGCAGTTCTTC. Residues: CASSLRRDRGHEQFF.